The 26 T cell receptor beta chains below all came from one sample that was sequenced in a study of blood T cells in healthy people across ages. Alongside a J-beta primer mix, a sample-barcoded 5' primer served in a second PCR lasting roughly 6 to 11 cycles. In TCRdb, the 5' RACE reads were re-called with MiXCR into one record per CDR3 protein. The table records hundreds of thousands of distinct CDR3 sequences, around 36% of them present only once. Material: blood. These receptors originate from a man between 18 and 35 years old in good health.

Comment on this clonotype: A clone one base away is much larger, so this may be a read error. This chain uses TRBV20-1 with TRBJ2-1; D unresolved. Germline V gene sequence: CDR1 DFQATT, CDR2 SNEGSKA (reference sequence). The CDR3 covers 15 residues. CDR3 DNA sequence: TGCAGTGCAAGAGTCACTGACGGGCTGGATAATGAGCAGTTCTTC. Amino acid sequence: CSARVTDGLDNEQFF.

In its sample, this clonotype was seen many times. The chain couples TRBV29-1 to TRBJ1-1, with 9 positions matching TRBD1. The CDR3 runs to 12 residues. From germline, CDR1 is SQVTM and CDR2 ANQGSEA. Trimming at V came to 8 bases and at J to 4 bases, leaving 5 bases not matched to a gene. CDR3 sequence (DNA): TGCAGCACTTTACAGGGGGCCACTGAAGCTTTCTTT. Residues: CSTLQGATEAFF.

The chain combines TRBV6-2 or TRBV6-3 with TRBJ1-1; D ambiguous. The V end was cut by 6 bases, the J end by 0 bases, with 11 bases between. Germline V gene data show CDR1 as MNHEY and CDR2 as SVGEGT. CDR3 length: 14 residues. Written as DNA, the CDR3 is TGTGCCAGCAGCAGACCGGGGATGAACACTGAAGCTTTCTTT. Translated: CASSRPGMNTEAFF.

This clonotype is a singleton in its sample. A much bigger clone sits one base away, suggesting this may be a read error. This chain joins TRBV12-3 or TRBV12-4 and TRBJ2-4; D might be TRBD2 (7 bases). V gave up 5 bases and J gave up 1 base, with 21 bases separating them. The CDR3 spans 18 residues. In DNA form, the CDR3 reads TGTGCCAGCAGTCCCTCGGGGGGCCTGAGTGGTGCCAAAAACATTCAGTACTTC. The encoded protein is CASSPSGGLSGAKNIQYF.

This chain links TRBV4-1 with TRBJ2-5; D ambiguous. This CDR3 is 13 amino acids long. The germline gives CDR1 MGHRA, CDR2 YSYEKL. Trimming stripped 1 base from V and 5 bases from J, with 8 bases between. The DNA of the CDR3 is TGCGCCAGCAGCCAAGTTTCCCCCGAGACCCAGTACTTC. Translation gives CASSQVSPETQYF.

This clonotype came up a few times. This sequence joins TRBV4-3 and TRBJ1-6, with 8 bases fitting TRBD1. The V and J ends lost 0 bases and 7 bases, in that order; junction bases with no gene match: 5. Germline values: CDR1 LGHNA, CDR2 YSLEER. The CDR3 is 16 residues long. CDR3 nucleotide sequence: TGCGCCAGCAGCCAAGATCGTGCAGGGGGCAATTCACCCCTCCACTTT. Its translation: CASSQDRAGGNSPLHF.

This clonotype was observed at least ten times. V usage is TRBV29-1 and J usage is TRBJ2-1; the match to TRBD2 covers 8 bases. CDR3 length: 14 residues. V lost 4 bases and J lost 0; bases outside the gene matches: 2. The germline gives CDR1 SQVTM, CDR2 ANQGSEA. In DNA form, the CDR3 reads TGCAGCGTTGGCGGGGGGAGCTCCTACAATGAGCAGTTCTTC. This encodes CSVGGGSSYNEQFF.

V and J are TRBV9 and TRBJ2-1; 8 positions match TRBD1. The length of the CDR3 is 19 residues. CDR1 SGDLS and CDR2 YYNGEE come from the germline V gene. V lost 1 base to trimming and J lost 3 bases; unmatched junction nucleotides: 15. The CDR3 spells CASSVSLLTGTGFYNEQFF. The CDR3 DNA follows: TGTGCCAGCAGCGTAAGCCTCCTCACCGGGACAGGCTTCTACAATGAGCAGTTCTTC.

This clonotype came up a few times. The chain employs TRBV7-8 and TRBJ1-4; D remains unclear. V was trimmed by 3 bases and J by 2 bases, leaving 7 bases between them. The CDR3 is 14 amino acids. CDR1 and CDR2 (germline): SGHVS, FQNEAQ. CDR3 residues: CASSLRETNEKLFF. The CDR3, as DNA: TGTGCCAGCAGCTTGAGAGAGACTAATGAAAAACTGTTTTTT.

This chain connects TRBV5-1 to TRBJ2-1, with D perhaps assigned TRBD1 or TRBD2 (5 bases each). This CDR3 contains 14 residues. With 6 bases removed from V and 5 bases from J, the gap between germline ends came to 15 bases. CDR1 and CDR2 (germline): SGHRS, YFSETQ. CDR3 bases: TGCGCCAGCAAGAGGGCAGGGCGCGACAATGAGCAGTTCTTC. Amino acids: CASKRAGRDNEQFF.

This chain connects TRBV12-3 or TRBV12-4 to TRBJ2-3; D is undetermined. The CDR3 covers 13 residues. V was shortened by 5 bases and J by 11 bases, with 17 bases between the two germline ends. The CDR3: CASSVDRVEMQYF. The CDR3 coding sequence is TGTGCCAGCAGTGTGGATAGAGTAGAGATGCAGTATTTT.

Comments on this clonotype: Possible read error: a much larger clone is one base away. The rearrangement links TRBV9 to TRBJ2-7; a possible D gene is TRBD2 (6 bases). Trimming shortened V by 0 bases and J by 12 bases, and 25 bases separated the two germline ends. This CDR3 region has 16 residues. Germline values: CDR1 SGDLS, CDR2 YYNGEE. The CDR3, as DNA: TGTGCCAGCAGCGTAGGCCCCAGTTCGGGGGAAGAGACCCGGTACTTC. Protein sequence: CASSVGPSSGEETRYF.

V usage is TRBV5-5 and J usage is TRBJ2-1; 12 bases fit TRBD2. CDR3 size: 14 residues. Germline V CDR1 and CDR2: SGHKS, YYEKEE (reference sequence). Trimming cost V 4 bases and J 9 bases; bases outside gene matches: 5. The CDR3 loop is CASSGKLAGGEQFF. CDR3 DNA sequence: TGTGCCAGCAGCGGAAAACTAGCGGGGGGTGAGCAGTTCTTC.

The table lists this clonotype with many counts. The V call is TRBV25-1, the J call TRBJ1-2, with D possibly being TRBD1 (5 bases). V was trimmed by 4 bases and J by 5 bases, leaving 11 bases between them. From germline, CDR1 is MGHDK and CDR2 SYGVNS. The CDR3 sequence is 13 residues long. The CDR3 here is CASSVETAYGYTF. The CDR3 DNA reads as TGTGCCAGCAGTGTGGAGACAGCTTATGGCTACACCTTC.

CDR3 bases: TGTGCCAGCAGTTATCGAGTCGACAGGGAGTCCGGGACCCAGTTCTTC. Encoded protein: CASSYRVDRESGTQFF. V usage is TRBV27 and J usage is TRBJ2-1; 7 nucleotides line up with TRBD1. The germline V gene encodes CDR1 MNHEY and CDR2 SMNVEV (reference sequence). The CDR3 contains 16 residues. Losses at the gene ends were 4 bases for V and 13 bases for J; bases not matched to a gene: 19.

The DNA for the CDR3 is TGTGCCAGCAGCGCCGGGCTAGGGGGTCTCAATGAGCAGTTCTTC. Protein sequence: CASSAGLGGLNEQFF. The genes are TRBV5-4 and TRBJ2-1; D is perhaps TRBD1 (6 bases). V lost 4 bases, J lost 6 bases, and 17 bases lay in between. Germline V CDR1 and CDR2: SGHNT, YYREEE (reference sequence). The CDR3 spans 15 residues.

This clonotype was seen a few times. CDR3 in DNA: TGTGCCAGCAGCTTAGGTGGGGGAAACAGTATCTATGGCTACACCTTC. Its protein is CASSLGGGNSIYGYTF. This chain joins TRBV7-9 and TRBJ1-2, with D maybe TRBD1 (5 bases). CDR1 and CDR2 from the germline V gene are SEHNR and FQNEAQ (reference sequence). The CDR3 is 16 amino acids. Trimming removed 1 base at V and 4 bases at J, with 16 bases between.

The chain joins TRBV20-1 to TRBJ2-7; 11 bases map to TRBD2. V lost 4 bases and J lost 4; bases outside the gene matches: 3. The CDR3 sequence is 13 residues long. Per the germline V gene, CDR1 is DFQATT and CDR2 is SNEGSKA (reference sequence). The CDR3 region is CSATGTSGYEQYF. In DNA, the CDR3 is TGCAGTGCTACCGGGACTAGCGGATACGAGCAGTACTTC.

The J gene is TRBJ2-1, the V gene TRBV29-1, with TRBD2 identical over 8 bases. The CDR3 spans 15 residues. Germline V gives CDR1 SQVTM, CDR2 ANQGSEA. The V and J ends lost 7 bases and 13 bases, in that order; junction bases with no gene match: 21. CDR3 sequence: CSAPGTSGPKETQFF. The CDR3 DNA is TGCAGCGCCCCCGGGACTAGTGGGCCCAAAGAGACCCAGTTCTTC.

This clonotype was seen a few times. This sequence joins TRBV3-1 and TRBJ2-3, with D hard to call. The CDR3 is 16 amino acids. Trimming cost V 1 base and J 2 bases, with 13 bases left between them. In germline, CDR1 is LGHDT, CDR2 YNNKEL (reference sequence). The CDR3 region has the DNA TGTGCCAGCAGCCAAGCCGTTGCTAAATTCACAGATACGCAGTATTTT. It translates to CASSQAVAKFTDTQYF.

This clonotype appeared a few times. The genes are TRBV2 and TRBJ2-5; D gene uncertain. The V gene's germline CDR1 is SNHLY and CDR2 FYNNEI. The CDR3 consists of 13 residues. Trimming cost V 6 bases and J 2 bases, with 10 bases left between them. CDR3 amino acids: CASSADTQETQYF. The CDR3 DNA reads as TGTGCCAGCAGCGCCGACACTCAAGAGACCCAGTACTTC.

This clonotype was recorded once. This may be a read error, as it is one base from a much larger clone. The V call is TRBV4-3, the J call TRBJ2-5, with D possibly being TRBD1 (5 bases). CDR1 is LGHNA, CDR2 YSLEER, per germline. V shed 0 bases and J shed 4 bases, with 15 bases lying between them. CDR3 length: 16 amino acids. The CDR3, as DNA: TGCGCCAGCAGCCAAGATTCAGGGAATGGAAGAGAGACCCAGTACTTC. Translating gives CASSQDSGNGRETQYF.

Worth noting for this clonotype: The junction differs from germline at one of its ends, possibly a read error. The chain carries TRBV6-2 or TRBV6-3 and TRBJ2-4; perhaps TRBD2 as D (6 bases). Looked up from germline, CDR1 is MNHEY and CDR2 is SVGEGT. CDR3 length: 17 residues. In DNA, the CDR3 is TGTGCCGGCAGCCTACTCGGGCCTAGCGATTCACTGGACATTCAGTACTTC. The encoded protein is CAGSLLGPSDSLDIQYF.

A few counts support this clonotype. The rearrangement links TRBV12-3 or TRBV12-4 to TRBJ2-3, with D possibly TRBD2 on 6 matching bases. This CDR3 contains 13 residues. V gave up 10 bases and J gave up 8 bases, with 19 bases separating them. The DNA for the CDR3 is TGTGCCACCGAACCGGGGGATCAAGGTACGCAGTATTTT. Encoded protein: CATEPGDQGTQYF.

This clonotype was recorded a few times. A much larger clone differs by one base, so this may be a read error. This chain links TRBV20-1 with TRBJ1-5, with 10 bases matching TRBD1. Looked up from germline, CDR1 is DFQATT and CDR2 is SNEGSKA (reference sequence). CDR3 length: 15 residues. The CDR3 DNA reads as TGCAGTGCTAGCGACCGGGACAGGGGCAATCGGCCCCAGCATTTT. It yields the protein CSASDRDRGNRPQHF.

This clonotype was seen ten or more times. This chain connects TRBV4-3 to TRBJ2-3; D not certain. The CDR3 runs 13 residues. The V gene's germline CDR1 is LGHNA and CDR2 YSLEER. Trimming cost V 1 base and J 6 bases, with 8 bases left between them. In nucleotides, the CDR3 is TGCGCCAGCAGCCAAGCGTGGAGTGATACGCAGTATTTT. Protein: CASSQAWSDTQYF.